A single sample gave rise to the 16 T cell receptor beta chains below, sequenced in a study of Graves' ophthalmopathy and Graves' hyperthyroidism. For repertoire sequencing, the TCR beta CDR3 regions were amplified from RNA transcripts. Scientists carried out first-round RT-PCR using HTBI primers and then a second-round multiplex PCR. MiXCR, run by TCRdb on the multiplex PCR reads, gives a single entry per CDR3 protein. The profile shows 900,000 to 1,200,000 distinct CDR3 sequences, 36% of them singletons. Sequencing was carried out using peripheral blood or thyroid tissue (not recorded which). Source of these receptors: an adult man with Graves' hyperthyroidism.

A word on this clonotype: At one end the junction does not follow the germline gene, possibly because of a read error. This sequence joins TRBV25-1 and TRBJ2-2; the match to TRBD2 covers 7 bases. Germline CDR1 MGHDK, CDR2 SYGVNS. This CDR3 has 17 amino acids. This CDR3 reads CASGEYPGRGNTGELFF. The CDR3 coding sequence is TGTGCCAGCGGTGAATACCCGGGGAGGGGGAACACCGGGGAGCTGTTTTTT.

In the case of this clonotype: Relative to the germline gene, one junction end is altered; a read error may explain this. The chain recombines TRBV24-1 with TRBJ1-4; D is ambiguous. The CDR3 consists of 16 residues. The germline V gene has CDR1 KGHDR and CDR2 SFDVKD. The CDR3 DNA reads TGTGCCAGCAGTTTAAATCGATGGGCAACTAATGAAAAACTGTTTTTT. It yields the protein CASSLNRWATNEKLFF.

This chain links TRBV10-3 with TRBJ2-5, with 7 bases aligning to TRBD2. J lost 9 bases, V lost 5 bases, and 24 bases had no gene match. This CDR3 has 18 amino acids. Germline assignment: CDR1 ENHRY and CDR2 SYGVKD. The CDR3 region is CAISHTPGGLTVDQPQYF. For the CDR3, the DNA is TGTGCCATCAGTCATACCCCGGGGGGACTGACAGTGGATCAGCCCCAGTACTTC.

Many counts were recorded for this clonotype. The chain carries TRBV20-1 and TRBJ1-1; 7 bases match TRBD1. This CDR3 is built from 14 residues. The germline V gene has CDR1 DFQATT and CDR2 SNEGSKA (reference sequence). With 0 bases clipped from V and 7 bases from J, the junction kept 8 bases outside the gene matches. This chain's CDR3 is CSARDPTRQGEAFF. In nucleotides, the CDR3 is TGCAGTGCTAGAGACCCCACGCGACAGGGTGAAGCTTTCTTT.

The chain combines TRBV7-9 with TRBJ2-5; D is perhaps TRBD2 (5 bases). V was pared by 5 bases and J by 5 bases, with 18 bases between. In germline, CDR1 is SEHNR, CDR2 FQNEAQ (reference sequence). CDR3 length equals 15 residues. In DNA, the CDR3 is TGTGCCAGCAGCCAAGTCGGGATTGACTATGAGACCCAGTACTTC. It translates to CASSQVGIDYETQYF.

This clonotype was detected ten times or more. The DNA of the CDR3 is TGTGCCAGCAGCGGCATCGGGACAAGGAATTCACCCCTCCACTTT. Residues: CASSGIGTRNSPLHF. The chain has TRBV9 and TRBJ1-6, with TRBD1 as a possible D gene (6 bases). The V and J ends lost 3 bases and 7 bases respectively, with 14 bases between them. CDR1 and CDR2 from the germline V gene are SGDLS and YYNGEE. The CDR3 totals 15 residues.

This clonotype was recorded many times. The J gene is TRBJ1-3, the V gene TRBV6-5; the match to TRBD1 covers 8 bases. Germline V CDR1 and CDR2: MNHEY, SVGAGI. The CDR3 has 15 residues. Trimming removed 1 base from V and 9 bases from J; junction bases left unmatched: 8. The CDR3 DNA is TGTGCCAGCAGTTACTTCGGACAGGGAAAAGGCACCATATATTTT. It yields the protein CASSYFGQGKGTIYF.

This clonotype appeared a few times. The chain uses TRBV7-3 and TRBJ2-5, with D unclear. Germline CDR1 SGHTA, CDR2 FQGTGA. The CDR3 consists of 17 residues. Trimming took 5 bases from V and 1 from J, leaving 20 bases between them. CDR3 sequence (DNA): TGTGCCAGCAGCCCAACGTCCGGCGGTGCTGGCCAAGAGACCCAGTACTTC. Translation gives CASSPTSGGAGQETQYF.

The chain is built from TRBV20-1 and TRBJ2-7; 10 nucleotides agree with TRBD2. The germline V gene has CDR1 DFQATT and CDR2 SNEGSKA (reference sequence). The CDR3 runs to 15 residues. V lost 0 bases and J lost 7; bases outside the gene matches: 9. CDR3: CSARDGASGSGEQYF. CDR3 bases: TGCAGTGCTAGAGATGGGGCTAGCGGGAGCGGAGAGCAGTACTTC.

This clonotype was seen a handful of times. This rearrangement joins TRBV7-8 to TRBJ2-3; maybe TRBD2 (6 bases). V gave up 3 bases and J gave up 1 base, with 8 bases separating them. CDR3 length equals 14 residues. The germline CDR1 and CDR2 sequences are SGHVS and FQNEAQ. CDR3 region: CASSFGGGTDTQYF. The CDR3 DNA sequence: TGTGCCAGCAGCTTCGGGGGAGGCACAGATACGCAGTATTTT.

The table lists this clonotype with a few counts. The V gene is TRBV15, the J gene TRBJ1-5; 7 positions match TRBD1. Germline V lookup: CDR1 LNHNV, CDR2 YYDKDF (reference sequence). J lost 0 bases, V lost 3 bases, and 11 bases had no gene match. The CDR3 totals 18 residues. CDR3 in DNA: TGTGCCACCAGCAGGCGGGACAGAACCTTCTATAGCAATCAGCCCCAGCATTTT. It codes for CATSRRDRTFYSNQPQHF.

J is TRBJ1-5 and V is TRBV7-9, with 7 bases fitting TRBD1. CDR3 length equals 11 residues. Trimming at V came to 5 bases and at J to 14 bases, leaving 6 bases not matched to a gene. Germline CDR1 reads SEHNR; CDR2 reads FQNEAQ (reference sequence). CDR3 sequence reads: CASSRDSYEHF. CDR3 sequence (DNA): TGTGCCAGCAGCCGGGACAGCTACGAGCATTTT. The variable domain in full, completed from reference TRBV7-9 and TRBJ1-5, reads DTGVSQNPRHKITKRGQNVTFRCDPISEHNRLYWYRQTLGQGPEFLTYFQNEAQLEKSRLLSDRFSAERPKGSFSTLEIQRTEQGDSAMYLCASSRDSYEHFGDGTRLSIL.

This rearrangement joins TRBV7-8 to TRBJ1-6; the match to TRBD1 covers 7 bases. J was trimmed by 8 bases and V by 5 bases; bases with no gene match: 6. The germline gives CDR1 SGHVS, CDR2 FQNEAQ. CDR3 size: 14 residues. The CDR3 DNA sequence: TGTGCCAGCAGCCCAGGGGGGATTGATTCACCCCTCCACTTT. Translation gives CASSPGGIDSPLHF.

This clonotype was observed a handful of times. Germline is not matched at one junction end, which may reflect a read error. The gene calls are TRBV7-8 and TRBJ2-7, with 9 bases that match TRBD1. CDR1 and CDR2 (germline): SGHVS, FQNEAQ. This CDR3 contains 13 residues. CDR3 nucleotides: TGCGCCAGCAGCCGGGACAGGGTTAGCGAGCAGTACTTC. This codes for CASSRDRVSEQYF. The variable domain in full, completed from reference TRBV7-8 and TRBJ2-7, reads GAGVSQSPRYKVAKRGQDVALRCDPISGHVSLFWYQQALGQGPEFLTYFQNEAQLDKSGLPSDRFFAERPEGSVSTLKIQRTQQEDSAVYLCASSRDRVSEQYFGPGTRLTVT.

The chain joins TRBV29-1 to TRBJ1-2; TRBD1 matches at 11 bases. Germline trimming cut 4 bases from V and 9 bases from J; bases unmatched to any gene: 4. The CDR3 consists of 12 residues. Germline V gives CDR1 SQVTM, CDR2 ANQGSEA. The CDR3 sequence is CSVAWTGGRYTF. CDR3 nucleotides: TGCAGCGTTGCGTGGACAGGGGGCCGCTACACCTTC.

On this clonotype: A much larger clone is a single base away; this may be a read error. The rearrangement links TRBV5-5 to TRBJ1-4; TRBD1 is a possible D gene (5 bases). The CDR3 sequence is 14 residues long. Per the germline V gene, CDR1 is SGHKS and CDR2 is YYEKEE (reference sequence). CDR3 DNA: TGTGCCGGCAGCCCGACGGGACTTAATGAAAAACTGTTTTTT. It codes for CAGSPTGLNEKLFF.